The 16 T cell receptor beta chains presented below share a single source sample, sequenced in a study of T cells after yellow fever vaccination. TCRdb fed the 5' RACE reads into MiXCR, producing one record per CDR3 protein. The table lists about 300,000 distinct CDR3 sequences, roughly 9% of them singletons. The sequencing here drew on CD4+ T cells sorted from PBMCs, taken 5 days after the yellow fever booster vaccination. These receptors were taken from a man aged 18 to 29 who received the YFV17D yellow fever vaccine.

This clonotype was counted only a few times. The chain is built from TRBV5-6 and TRBJ2-2; TRBD1 matches at 9 bases. The V gene end was trimmed by 4 bases and the J gene end by 2 bases; junction bases not matched to a gene: 3. Germline V gene lookup returns CDR1 SGHDT and CDR2 YYEEEE. The CDR3 consists of 15 residues. The CDR3 DNA reads as TGTGCCAGCAGCACGGGACAGGGAAACACCGGGGAGCTGTTTTTT. Residues: CASSTGQGNTGELFF.

The rearrangement joins TRBV5-4 to TRBJ2-3; a weak D match, TRBD2 (5 bases). This CDR3 contains 15 residues. Germline V gene lookup returns CDR1 SGHNT and CDR2 YYREEE (reference sequence). V lost 7 bases and J 0 bases, leaving 15 bases between the germline ends. The CDR3 here is CASGLAEQSTDTQYF. The CDR3 DNA reads TGTGCCAGCGGACTGGCGGAGCAGAGCACAGATACGCAGTATTTT.

The sample holds a few counts of this clonotype. The rearrangement links TRBV7-3 to TRBJ1-1; D gene uncertain. Germline assignment: CDR1 SGHTA and CDR2 FQGTGA. V lost 5 bases and J lost 0, with 7 bases in between. The CDR3 totals 13 residues. CDR3 in amino acids: CASSRLMNTEAFF. Written as DNA, the CDR3 is TGTGCCAGCAGCAGGTTGATGAACACTGAAGCTTTCTTT.

This clonotype was observed a few times. V is TRBV9 and J is TRBJ2-2; 8 bases agree with TRBD1. The junction had 7 bases not matched to a gene; V was cut back by 0 bases and J by 3 bases. This CDR3 is built from 17 residues. CDR1 and CDR2 from the germline V gene are SGDLS and YYNGEE. The CDR3 here is CASSVDAGGRYTGELFF. CDR3 DNA sequence: TGTGCCAGCAGCGTAGATGCAGGGGGCAGATACACCGGGGAGCTGTTTTTT. Combining the CDR3 with reference TRBV9 and TRBJ2-2 gives the whole variable domain DSGVTQTPKHLITATGQRVTLRCSPRSGDLSVYWYQQSLDQGLQFLIQYYNGEERAKGNILERFSAQQFPDLHSELNLSSLELGDSALYFCASSVDAGGRYTGELFFGEGSRLTVL.

The V call is TRBV4-1, the J call TRBJ2-7; tentative D call: TRBD2 (6 bases). The CDR3 contains 16 residues. Trimming cost V 4 bases and J 5 bases, with 21 bases left between them. Germline-derived CDR1 and CDR2 are MGHRA and YSYEKL. CDR3 in amino acids: CASSLSTPGLPNEQYF. The CDR3 DNA follows: TGCGCCAGCAGCCTTTCTACTCCGGGACTCCCGAACGAGCAGTACTTC.

This clonotype turned up a few times. The chain has TRBV4-3 and TRBJ2-1, with no clear D. The CDR3 is made up of 16 amino acids. Germline CDR1 is LGHNA and CDR2 is YSLEER. Deletions cut 5 bases from V and 2 bases from J, with 16 bases between. CDR3 nucleotide sequence: TGCGCCAGCAGCAATATAATAAGGATGACCTACAATGAGCAGTTCTTC. Its translation is CASSNIIRMTYNEQFF.

This chain uses TRBV12-3 or TRBV12-4 with TRBJ1-1; 9 bases agree with TRBD1. The V segment lost 7 bases and the J segment 3 bases; nucleotides outside the gene matches: 3. The length of the CDR3 is 13 residues. The CDR3 DNA reads TGTGCCAGCACTGACAGGGGGGACACTGAAGCTTTCTTT. Its translation: CASTDRGDTEAFF.

The table lists this clonotype with a few counts. The genes are TRBV4-2 and TRBJ2-5; D might be TRBD1 (8 bases). Per germline, CDR1 LGHNA and CDR2 YNFKEQ. Trimming took 6 bases from V and 3 from J, leaving 14 bases between them. This CDR3 has 14 amino acids. The CDR3 DNA reads as TGTGCCAGCAGTCGACAGGGGAGGGAAGAGACCCAGTACTTC. This encodes CASSRQGREETQYF.

The rearrangement uses TRBV4-2 and TRBJ2-5; TRBD2 agrees at 10 bases. The CDR3 has 16 residues. The J segment lost 0 bases and the V segment lost 6 bases, leaving 7 bases of the junction unmatched. The germline V gene encodes CDR1 LGHNA and CDR2 YNFKEQ. The DNA of the CDR3 is TGTGCCAGCAGGGCTAGCGGGGGAGCTTACCAAGAGACCCAGTACTTC. Translation: CASRASGGAYQETQYF.

The rearrangement uses TRBV2 and TRBJ1-2, with 12 positions matching TRBD1. Germline CDR1 and CDR2: SNHLY and FYNNEI. V dropped 7 bases and J dropped 8; count of bases not matched to a gene: 14. This CDR3 spans 16 amino acids. CDR3 sequence: CASMAILGTGGGGYTF. CDR3 nucleotide sequence: TGTGCCAGCATGGCCATTCTCGGGACAGGGGGCGGAGGCTACACCTTC.

Ten or more counts support this clonotype. The chain recombines TRBV7-2 with TRBJ1-3, with D possibly TRBD1 on 5 matching bases. Trimming stripped 5 bases from V and 0 bases from J, with 8 bases between. CDR3 length: 14 amino acids. Per the germline V gene, CDR1 is SGHTA and CDR2 is FQGNSA. The CDR3 nucleotides are TGTGCCAGCAGCCCCGACAGCTCTGGAAACACCATATATTTT. It encodes CASSPDSSGNTIYF.

V usage is TRBV7-3 and J usage is TRBJ2-7; 13 nucleotides line up with TRBD2. Germline trimming cut 0 bases from V and 0 bases from J; bases unmatched to any gene: 5. The CDR3 runs to 18 residues. Germline CDR1 SGHTA, CDR2 FQGTGA. Here the CDR3 DNA reads TGTGCCAGCAGCTTAACGGCGACTAGCGGGGGGAGCTCCTACGAGCAGTACTTC. It translates to CASSLTATSGGSSYEQYF.

Here the CDR3 reads CASSGAGGSYEQYF. CDR3 nucleotide sequence: TGTGCCAGCAGTGGAGCGGGGGGATCCTACGAGCAGTACTTC. The chain has TRBV12-3 or TRBV12-4 and TRBJ2-7; 9 bases are shared with TRBD2. J gave up 1 base and V 5 bases, and 3 bases lay outside the gene matches. The CDR3 is made up of 14 amino acids.

In this sample, this clonotype turned up many times. The chain carries TRBV12-3 or TRBV12-4 and TRBJ2-5, with 9 nucleotides matching TRBD1. The CDR3 length is 14 residues. V trimming: 5 bases; J trimming: 5 bases; junction bases outside the gene matches: 6. In DNA, the CDR3 is TGTGCCAGCAGTGTACAGGGGGCGAAGGAGACCCAGTACTTC. Translated, it gives CASSVQGAKETQYF.

This clonotype has a count of ten or more. The V gene is TRBV4-3, the J gene TRBJ1-4; 8 bases match TRBD1. Trimming removed 5 bases from V and 0 bases from J; junction bases left unmatched: 2. Per germline, CDR1 LGHNA and CDR2 YSLEER. The CDR3 has 15 residues. The CDR3 bases are TGCGCCAGCAGCATACAGGGGGCAACTAATGAAAAACTGTTTTTT. Amino acid sequence: CASSIQGATNEKLFF.

The chain couples TRBV5-1 to TRBJ2-7; 10 bases agree with TRBD1. The CDR3 spans 14 residues. J lost 6 bases, V lost 5 bases, and 8 bases had no gene match. Germline values: CDR1 SGHRS, CDR2 YFSETQ. The CDR3 nucleotides are TGCGCCAGCAGGGATCTGACAGGGGGCTTCGAGCAGTACTTC. Its protein is CASRDLTGGFEQYF.